This entry describes one TCR beta chain. Sequenced by immunoSEQ multiplex PCR; TCRdb stores in-frame clones only, minus some. The sample lists 90,000 to 130,000 clones, approximately 90% occurring once. This record comes from a study of control samples from healthy donors and cancer patients. The CDR3 length is 16 residues. Looked up from germline, CDR1 is LGHNA and CDR2 is YNFKEQ. V lost 1 base, J lost 4 bases, and 15 bases lay in between. The sample taken for sequencing was PBMCs. V and J are TRBV4-2 and TRBJ2-3; D might be TRBD2 (7 bases). This TCR derives from a woman aged 55-70 years with lung cancer. The CDR3 loop reads CASSQVGGGGADTQYF. CDR3 in DNA: TGTGCCAGCAGCCAAGTAGGGGGGGGCGGCGCAGATACGCAGTATTTT.